Many counts were recorded for the clone carrying this T cell receptor beta chain. The sample is drawn from a study of metastatic and nonmetastatic thyroid tumors. CDR3 length: 12 residues. CDR1 is SGHRS and CDR2 is YFSETQ in the germline V gene. The V and J ends lost 5 bases and 5 bases respectively, with 10 bases between them. TCRdb called clones again from the PCR reads with MiXCR. The top ten clones hold around a sixth of a sample with 8,000 to 10,000 clones, about 20% of them seen once. Ahead of thyroid surgery, no patient had received treatment of any kind. The clonotype comes from a female donor with papillary thyroid cancer or a benign thyroid nodule (not recorded which). Some clones in this sample may be carry-over from other donors' samples. Input material: adjacent normal tissue. The J gene is TRBJ2-5, the V gene TRBV5-1, with D unresolved. CDR3 in DNA: TGCGCCAGCAGTCCTCCCCCGGAGACCCAGTACTTC. Its translation: CASSPPPETQYF.